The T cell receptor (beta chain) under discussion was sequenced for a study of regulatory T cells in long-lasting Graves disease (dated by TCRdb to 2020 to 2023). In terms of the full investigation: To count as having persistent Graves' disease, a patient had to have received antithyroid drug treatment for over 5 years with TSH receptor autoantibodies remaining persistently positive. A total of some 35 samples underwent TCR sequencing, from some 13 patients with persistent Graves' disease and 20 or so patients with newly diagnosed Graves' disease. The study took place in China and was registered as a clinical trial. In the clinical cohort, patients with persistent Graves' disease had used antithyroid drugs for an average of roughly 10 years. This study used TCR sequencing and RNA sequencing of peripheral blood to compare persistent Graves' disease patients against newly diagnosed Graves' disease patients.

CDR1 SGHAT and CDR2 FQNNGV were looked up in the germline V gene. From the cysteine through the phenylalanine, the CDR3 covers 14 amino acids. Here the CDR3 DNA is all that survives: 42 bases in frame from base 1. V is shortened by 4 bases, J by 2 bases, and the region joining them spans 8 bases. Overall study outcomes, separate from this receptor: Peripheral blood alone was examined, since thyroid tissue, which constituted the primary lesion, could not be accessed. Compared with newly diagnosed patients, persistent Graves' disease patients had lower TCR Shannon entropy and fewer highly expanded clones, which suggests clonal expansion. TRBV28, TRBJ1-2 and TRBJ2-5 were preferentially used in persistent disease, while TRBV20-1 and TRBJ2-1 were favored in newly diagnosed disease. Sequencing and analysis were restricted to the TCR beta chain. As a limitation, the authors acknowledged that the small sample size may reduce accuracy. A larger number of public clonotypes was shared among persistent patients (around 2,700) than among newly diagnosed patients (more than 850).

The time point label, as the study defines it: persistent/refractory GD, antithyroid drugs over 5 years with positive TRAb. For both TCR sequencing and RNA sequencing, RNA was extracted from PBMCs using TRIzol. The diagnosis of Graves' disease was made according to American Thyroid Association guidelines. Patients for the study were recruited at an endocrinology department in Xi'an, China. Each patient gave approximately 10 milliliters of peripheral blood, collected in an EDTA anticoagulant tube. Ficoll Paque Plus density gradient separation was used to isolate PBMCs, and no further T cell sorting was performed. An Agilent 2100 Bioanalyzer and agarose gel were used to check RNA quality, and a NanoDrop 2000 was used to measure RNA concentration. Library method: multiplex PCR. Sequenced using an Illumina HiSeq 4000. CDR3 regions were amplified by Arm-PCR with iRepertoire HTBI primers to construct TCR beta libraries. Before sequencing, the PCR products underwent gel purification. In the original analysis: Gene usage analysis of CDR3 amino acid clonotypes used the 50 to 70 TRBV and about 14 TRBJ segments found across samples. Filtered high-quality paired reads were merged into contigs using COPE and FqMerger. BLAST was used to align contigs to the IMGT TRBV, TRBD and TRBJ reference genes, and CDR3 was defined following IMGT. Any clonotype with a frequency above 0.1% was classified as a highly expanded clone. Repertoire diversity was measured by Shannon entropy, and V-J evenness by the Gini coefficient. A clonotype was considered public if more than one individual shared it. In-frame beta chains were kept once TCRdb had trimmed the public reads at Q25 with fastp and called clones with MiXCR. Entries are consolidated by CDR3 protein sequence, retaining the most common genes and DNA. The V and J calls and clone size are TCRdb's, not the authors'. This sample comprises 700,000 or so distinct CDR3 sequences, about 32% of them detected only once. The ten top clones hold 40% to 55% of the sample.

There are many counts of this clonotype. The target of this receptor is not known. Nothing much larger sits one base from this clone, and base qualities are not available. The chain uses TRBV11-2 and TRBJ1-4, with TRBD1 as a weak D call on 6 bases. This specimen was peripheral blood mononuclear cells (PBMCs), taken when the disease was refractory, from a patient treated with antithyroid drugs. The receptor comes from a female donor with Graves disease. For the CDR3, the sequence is CASSSRGTNEKLFF. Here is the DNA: TGTGCCAGCAGCTCCAGGGGTACTAATGAAAAACTGTTTTTT.